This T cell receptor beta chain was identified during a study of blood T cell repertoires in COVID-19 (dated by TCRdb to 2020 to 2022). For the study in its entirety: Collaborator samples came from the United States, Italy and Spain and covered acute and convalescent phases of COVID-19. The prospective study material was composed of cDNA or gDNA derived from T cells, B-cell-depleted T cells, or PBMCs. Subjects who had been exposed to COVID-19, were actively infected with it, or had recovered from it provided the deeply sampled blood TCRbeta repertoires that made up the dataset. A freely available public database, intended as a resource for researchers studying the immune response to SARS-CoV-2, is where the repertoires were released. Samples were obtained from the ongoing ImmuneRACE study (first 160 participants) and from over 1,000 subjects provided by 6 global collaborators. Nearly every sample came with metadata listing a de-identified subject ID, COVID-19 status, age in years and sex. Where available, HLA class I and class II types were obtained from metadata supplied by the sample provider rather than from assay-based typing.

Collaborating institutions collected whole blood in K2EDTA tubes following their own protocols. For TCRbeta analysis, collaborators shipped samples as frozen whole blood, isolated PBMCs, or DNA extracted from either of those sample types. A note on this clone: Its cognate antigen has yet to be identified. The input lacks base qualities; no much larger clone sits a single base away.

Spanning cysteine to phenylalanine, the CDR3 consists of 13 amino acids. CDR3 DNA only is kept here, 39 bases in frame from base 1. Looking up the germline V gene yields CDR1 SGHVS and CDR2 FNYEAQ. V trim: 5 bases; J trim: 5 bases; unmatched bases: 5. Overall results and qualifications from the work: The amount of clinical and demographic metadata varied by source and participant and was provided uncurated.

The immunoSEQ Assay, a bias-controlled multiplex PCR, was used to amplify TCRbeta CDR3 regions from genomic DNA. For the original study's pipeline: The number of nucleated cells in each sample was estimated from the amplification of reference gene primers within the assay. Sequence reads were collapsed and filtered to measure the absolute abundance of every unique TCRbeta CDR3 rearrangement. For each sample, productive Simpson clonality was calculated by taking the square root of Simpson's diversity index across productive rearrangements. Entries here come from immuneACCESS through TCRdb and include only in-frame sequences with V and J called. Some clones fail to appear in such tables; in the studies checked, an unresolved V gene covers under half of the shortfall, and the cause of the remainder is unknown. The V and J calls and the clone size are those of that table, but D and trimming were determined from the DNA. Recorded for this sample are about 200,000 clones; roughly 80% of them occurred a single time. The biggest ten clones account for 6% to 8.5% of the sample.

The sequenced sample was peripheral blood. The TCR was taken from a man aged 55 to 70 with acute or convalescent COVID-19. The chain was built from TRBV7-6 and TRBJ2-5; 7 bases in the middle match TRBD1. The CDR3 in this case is CASSPDRTETQYF. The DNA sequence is TGTGCCAGCAGCCCGGACAGGACGGAGACCCAGTACTTC.